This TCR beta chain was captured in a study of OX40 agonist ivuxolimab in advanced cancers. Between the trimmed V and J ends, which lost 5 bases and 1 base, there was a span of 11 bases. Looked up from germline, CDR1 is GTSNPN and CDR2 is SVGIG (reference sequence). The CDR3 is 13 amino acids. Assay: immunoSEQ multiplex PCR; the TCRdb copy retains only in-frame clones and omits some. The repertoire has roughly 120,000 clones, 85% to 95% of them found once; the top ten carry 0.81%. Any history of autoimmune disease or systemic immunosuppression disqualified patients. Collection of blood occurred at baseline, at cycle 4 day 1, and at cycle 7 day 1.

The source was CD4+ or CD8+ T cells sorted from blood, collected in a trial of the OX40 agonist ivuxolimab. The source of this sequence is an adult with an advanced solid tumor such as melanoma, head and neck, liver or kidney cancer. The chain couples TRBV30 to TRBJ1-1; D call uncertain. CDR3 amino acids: CAWVSPQNTEAFF. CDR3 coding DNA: TGTGCCTGGGTCTCTCCCCAGAACACTGAAGCTTTCTTT.